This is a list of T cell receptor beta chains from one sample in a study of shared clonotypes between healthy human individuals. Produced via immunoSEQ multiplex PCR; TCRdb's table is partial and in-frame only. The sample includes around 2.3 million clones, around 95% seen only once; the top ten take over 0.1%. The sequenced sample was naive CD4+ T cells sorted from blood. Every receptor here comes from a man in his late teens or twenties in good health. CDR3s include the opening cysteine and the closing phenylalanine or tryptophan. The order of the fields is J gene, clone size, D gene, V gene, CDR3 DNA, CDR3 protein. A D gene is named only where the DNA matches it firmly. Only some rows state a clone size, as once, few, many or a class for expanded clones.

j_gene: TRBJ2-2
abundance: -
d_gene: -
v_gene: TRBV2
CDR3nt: TGTGCCAGCAGTTTCGAGGGGGAGACCGGGGAGCTGTTTTTT
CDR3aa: CASSFEGETGELFF

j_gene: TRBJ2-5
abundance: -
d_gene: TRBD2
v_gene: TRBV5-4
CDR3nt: TGTGCCAGCAGCTCACTAGCGGGGGGGCCAGAGACCCAGTACTTC
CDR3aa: CASSSLAGGPETQYF

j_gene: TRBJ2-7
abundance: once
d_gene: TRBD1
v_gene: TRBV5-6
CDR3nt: TGTGCCAGCAGCTTGGGGGACAGGAGATTCTACGAGCAGTACTTC
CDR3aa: CASSLGDRRFYEQYF

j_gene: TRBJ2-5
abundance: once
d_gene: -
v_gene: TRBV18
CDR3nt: TGTGCCAGCTCACCTTGGTCCACACAAGAGACCCAGTACTTC
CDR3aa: CASSPWSTQETQYF

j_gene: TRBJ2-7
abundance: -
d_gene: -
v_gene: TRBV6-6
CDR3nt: TGTGCCAGCAGACGAGGCGGACTTCCCTACGAGCAGTACTTC
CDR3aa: CASRRGGLPYEQYF

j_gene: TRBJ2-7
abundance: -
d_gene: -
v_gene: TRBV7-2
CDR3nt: TGTGCCAGCAGCTTACGCTCGGGAGTAAACGAGCAGTACTTC
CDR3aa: CASSLRSGVNEQYF

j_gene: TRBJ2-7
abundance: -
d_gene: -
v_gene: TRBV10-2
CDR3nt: TGCGCCAGCAGTGAAATGTTTCCGGGGTTGGGCTCCTACGAGCAGTACTTC
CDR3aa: CASSEMFPGLGSYEQYF

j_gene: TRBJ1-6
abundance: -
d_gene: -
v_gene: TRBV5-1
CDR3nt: TGCGCCAGCAGCTTGGCCCTGGGGCAGAATTCACCCCTCCACTTT
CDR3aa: CASSLALGQNSPLHF

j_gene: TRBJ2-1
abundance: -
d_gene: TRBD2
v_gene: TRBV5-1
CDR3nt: TGCGCCAGCAGCTTGGCGTCTAGCGGGAGTGGGAATGAGCAGTTCTTC
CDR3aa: CASSLASSGSGNEQFF

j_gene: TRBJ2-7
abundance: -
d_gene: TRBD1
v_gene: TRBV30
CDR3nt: TGTGCCTGGACTCGCGGACAGGGGGACGAGCAGTACTTC
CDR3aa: CAWTRGQGDEQYF

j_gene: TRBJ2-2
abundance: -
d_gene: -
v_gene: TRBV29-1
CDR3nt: TGCAGCGTAGGGCAGGCGTACACCGGGGAGCTGTTTTTT
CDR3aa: CSVGQAYTGELFF

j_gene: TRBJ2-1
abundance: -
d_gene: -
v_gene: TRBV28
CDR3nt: TGTGCCAGCAGTTCCCCGGGGCAGCCATCAAGAATGTTCTTC
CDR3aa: CASSSPGQPSRMFF

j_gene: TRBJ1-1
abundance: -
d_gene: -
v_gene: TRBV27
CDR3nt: TGTGCCAGCAGACCTCGACAGACTTCGAACACTGAAGCTTTCTTT
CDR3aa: CASRPRQTSNTEAFF

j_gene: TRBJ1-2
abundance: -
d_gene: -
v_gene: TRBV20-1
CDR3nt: TGCAGTGCTAGAGATGTGGGGAGGGACACCTTC
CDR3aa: CSARDVGRDTF

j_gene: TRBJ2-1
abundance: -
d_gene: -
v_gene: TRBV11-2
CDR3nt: TGTGCCAGCAGCCACCACAATGAGCAGTTCTTC
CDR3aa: CASSHHNEQFF

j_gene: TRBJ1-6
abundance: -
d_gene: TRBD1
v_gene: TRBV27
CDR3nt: TGTGCCAGCAGTCCTCGATGGACAGGGGACAATTCACCCCTCCACTTT
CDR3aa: CASSPRWTGDNSPLHF

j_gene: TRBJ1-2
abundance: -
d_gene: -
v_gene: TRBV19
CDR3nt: TGTGCCAGTAGTATTAACACGGTCCCCGATCGGGGGCAAAGTGGCTACACCTTC
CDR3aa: CASSINTVPDRGQSGYTF

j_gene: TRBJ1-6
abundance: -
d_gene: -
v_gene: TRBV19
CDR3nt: TGTGCCAGTAGCGAACCGTCTAGGGAAACCCTAAATTCACCCCTCCACTTT
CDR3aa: CASSEPSRETLNSPLHF

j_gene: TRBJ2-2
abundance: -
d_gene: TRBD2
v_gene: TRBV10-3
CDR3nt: TGTGCCATCAGTGAGCCTACGAGGGAGGGCCGGACCGGGGAGCTGTTTTTT
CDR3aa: CAISEPTREGRTGELFF

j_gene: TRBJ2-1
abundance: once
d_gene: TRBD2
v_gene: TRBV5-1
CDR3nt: TGCGCCAGCAGCAAAGGGACTAGCGGAGGCAATGAGCAGTTCTTC
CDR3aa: CASSKGTSGGNEQFF

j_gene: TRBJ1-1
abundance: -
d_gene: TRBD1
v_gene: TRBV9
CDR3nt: TGTGCCAGCAGCCCCTCGGGACAGACGAACACTGAAGCTTTCTTT
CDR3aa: CASSPSGQTNTEAFF

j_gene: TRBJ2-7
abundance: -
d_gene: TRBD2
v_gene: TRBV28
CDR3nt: TGTGCCAGCAGTTTCCGCGGGGGGTACGAGCAGTACTTC
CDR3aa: CASSFRGGYEQYF

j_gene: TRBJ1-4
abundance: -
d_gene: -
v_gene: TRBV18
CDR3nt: TGTGCCAGCTCACTAGGGACGGGTGACAAACTGTTTTTT
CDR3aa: CASSLGTGDKLFF

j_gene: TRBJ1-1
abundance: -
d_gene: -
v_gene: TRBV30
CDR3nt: TGTGCCTGGGACTTAAACACTGAAGCTTTCTTT
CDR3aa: CAWDLNTEAFF

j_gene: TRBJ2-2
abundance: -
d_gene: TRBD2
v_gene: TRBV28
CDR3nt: TGTGCCAGCACCAGTTTTCCCCCCGCGGGGGGCAGCACCGGGGAGCTGTTTTTT
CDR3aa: CASTSFPPAGGSTGELFF

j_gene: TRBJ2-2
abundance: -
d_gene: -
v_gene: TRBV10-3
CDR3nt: TGTGCCATCAGTGACATTGCGAACACCGGGGAGCTGTTTTTT
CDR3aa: CAISDIANTGELFF

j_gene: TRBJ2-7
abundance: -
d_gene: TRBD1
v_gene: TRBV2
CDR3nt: TGTGCCAGCAGTGAGATTCCGGGACAGGGCTACGAGCAGTACTTC
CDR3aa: CASSEIPGQGYEQYF